The 2 T cell receptor beta chains in this list originate from one sample, sequenced in a study of cytomegalovirus exposure and HLA in healthy donors. The assay was immunoSEQ multiplex PCR, and TCRdb's table has in-frame clones only and misses some. Of 80,000 or so clones listed, 95% were seen once; the top ten hold about 0.7%. Sample: PBMCs. The origin of the receptors is a woman younger than 30 in good health and CMV-seronegative.

The rearrangement joins TRBV6-5 to TRBJ1-1; D may be TRBD1 (5 bases). CDR1 MNHEY and CDR2 SVGAGI come from the germline V gene. V lost 10 bases and J lost 1, with 16 bases in between. The CDR3 is 14 amino acids. The chain's CDR3 is CATKAGFGNTEAFF. CDR3 nucleotides: TGTGCCACCAAAGCAGGGTTTGGGAACACTGAAGCTTTCTTT.

The rearrangement uses TRBV27 and TRBJ1-1; possibly TRBD1 for D (5 bases). Germline V lookup: CDR1 MNHEY, CDR2 SMNVEV (reference sequence). Trimming took off 9 bases at V and 1 base at J, with 12 bases between the two ends. The CDR3 loop spans 13 amino acids. The CDR3 loop is CASALGGNTEAFF. In DNA form, the CDR3 reads TGTGCCAGTGCACTGGGGGGGAACACTGAAGCTTTCTTT.